This TCR beta chain is from a study of CXCR3-negative and CXCR3-positive naive CD8 T cells. General observations from the study: Higher TRB CDR3 hydrophobicity marked CXCR3-positive naive cells relative to CXCR3-negative naive cells. Similar TRBV-TRBJ usage characterized naive CXCR3-negative and CXCR3-positive cells; memory cells differed.

TRB cDNA libraries were made by UMI-labeled 5' RACE. TCRdb re-called the 5' RACE reads and shows each CDR3 protein once, DNA omitted. This table lists 150,000 to 170,000 distinct CDR3 sequences. The germline CDR1 and CDR2 sequences are KGHDR and SFDVKD. The CDR3 loop spans 14 amino acids. About this clonotype itself: What it recognizes is unknown.

Phenotypically, naive CD8+ T cells corresponded to CD45RO-CCR7+CD27+CD95-. The receptor was isolated from a human donor in good health. Some clones in this sample may be carry-over from other donors' samples. The sample taken for sequencing was naive CXCR3+ CD8+ T cells from blood. Described subset: CD45RO-CCR7+CD27+CD95- naive CD8+ T cells expressing CXCR3 (TNR3+). This rearrangement joins TRBV24-1 to TRBJ1-6; with no DNA, the TCRdb D assignment of TRBD1 cannot be verified. This chain's CDR3 is CATSAGTGNSPLHF.